This passage covers 32 T cell receptor beta chains from one sample sequenced in a study of CD8+CD57+ T cells in acquired aplastic anemia. Before being chosen for sequencing, patients had shown CD8+CD57+ cell expansion by flow cytometry. Template material for TCR beta VDJ and CDR3 profiling consisted of genomic DNA. TCRdb used MiXCR to reprocess the reads, holding one entry per CDR3 protein. The sample contains fewer than 85,000 distinct CDR3 sequences, roughly 72% of which appear only once. Sequencing was carried out using sorted CD4+, CD8+, or CD8+CD57+ T cells (not recorded which) from PBMCs. The receptors come from a human donor with aplastic anemia.

The V and J genes are TRBV29-1 and TRBJ1-2; D is ambiguous. Germline CDR1 and CDR2: SQVTM and ANQGSEA. The CDR3 sequence is 12 residues long. Trimming pared 6 bases from V and 8 bases from J, leaving 16 bases between. The DNA for the CDR3 is TGCAGCGTGCATACACGTAGTTGGGGCTACACCTTC. As protein: CSVHTRSWGYTF.

The chain couples TRBV15 to TRBJ2-7; D unclear. The CDR3 is 13 amino acids. CDR1 and CDR2 from the germline V gene are LNHNV and YYDKDF (reference sequence). V was clipped by 1 base and J by 2 bases, with 6 bases between them. The CDR3 loop is CATSRGWTYEQYF. CDR3 in DNA: TGTGCCACCAGCAGAGGCTGGACCTACGAGCAGTACTTC. The whole variable domain, filled in from reference TRBV15 and TRBJ2-7, reads DAMVIQNPRYQVTQFGKPVTLSCSQTLNHNVMYWYQQKSSQAPKLLFHYYDKDFNNEADTPDNFQSRRPNTSFCFLDIRSPGLGDTAMYLCATSRGWTYEQYFGPGTRLTVT.

The chain employs TRBV20-1 and TRBJ2-3, with D unclear. There are 15 residues in the CDR3. V was clipped by 0 bases and J by 2 bases, with 12 bases between them. CDR1 is DFQATT, CDR2 SNEGSKA, per germline (reference sequence). The CDR3: CSARDGRSHTDTQYF. The CDR3 DNA sequence: TGCAGTGCTAGAGATGGCAGGAGTCACACAGATACGCAGTATTTT.

The gene calls are TRBV10-1 and TRBJ1-1; D gene uncertain. This CDR3 has 13 residues. The V and J ends lost 3 bases and 1 base respectively, with 6 bases between them. The germline V gene has CDR1 WNHNN and CDR2 SYGVQD (reference sequence). The CDR3 loop reads CASSDQTNTEAFF. The CDR3 DNA sequence: TGCGCCAGCAGTGATCAGACGAACACTGAAGCTTTCTTT.

On this clonotype itself: A much larger clone lies one base from this, so it may be a read error. Because the CDR3 is missing its conserved closing phenylalanine or tryptophan, this is likely a read error. The V call is TRBV29-1, the J call TRBJ2-7, with 10 bases that match TRBD1. This CDR3 spans 14 amino acids. V shed 3 bases and J 4 bases; nucleotides not matched to a gene: 6. CDR1 is SQVTM, CDR2 ANQGSEA, per germline. CDR3 in amino acids: CSVEKGDRGYEQYL. The CDR3 nucleotides read TGCAGCGTTGAGAAGGGGGACAGGGGTTACGAGCAGTACCTC.

The chain combines TRBV7-3 with TRBJ2-3; D possibly corresponds to TRBD1 (5 bases). CDR1 and CDR2 from the germline V gene are SGHTA and FQGTGA. The CDR3 runs 16 residues. V was shortened by 1 base and J by 0 bases, with 11 bases between the two germline ends. This chain's CDR3 is CASSLMQGHSTDTQYF. CDR3 DNA sequence: TGTGCCAGCAGCTTAATGCAGGGCCACAGCACAGATACGCAGTATTTT.

This clonotype was found many times. The gene calls are TRBV19 and TRBJ1-6; the D is unclear. The germline V and J ends were trimmed by 3 bases and 10 bases, with 7 bases remaining between them. The CDR3 spans 12 residues. CDR1 LNHDA and CDR2 SQIVND come from the germline V gene (reference sequence). In DNA form, the CDR3 reads TGTGCCAGTAGTATCCCCTCCTCACCCCTCCACTTT. Its protein is CASSIPSSPLHF.

This clonotype was counted at least ten times. J is TRBJ1-1 and V is TRBV13; a weak D match, TRBD1 (6 bases). Trimming removed 4 bases at V and 3 bases at J, with 15 bases between. Germline lookup yields CDR1 PRHDT and CDR2 FYEKMQ (reference sequence). The length of the CDR3 is 15 residues. The DNA of the CDR3 is TGTGCCAGCAGCTATAGGGGGTTGTCGGACACTGAAGCTTTCTTT. This encodes CASSYRGLSDTEAFF.

Written as DNA, the CDR3 is TGCGCCAGCAGTGATGGGGGGACTAGCGGGGACCCCACACGCGAGCAGTTCTTC. Its protein is CASSDGGTSGDPTREQFF. V and J are TRBV10-2 and TRBJ2-1, with TRBD2 identical over 13 bases. The germline gives CDR1 WSHSY, CDR2 SAAADI. CDR3 size: 18 residues. V gave up 3 bases and J gave up 10 bases; unmatched junction bases: 15.

The V and J genes are TRBV29-1 and TRBJ2-1; possibly TRBD1 for D (6 bases). CDR3 length equals 12 residues. With 6 bases removed from V and 5 bases from J, the gap between germline ends came to 11 bases. CDR1 SQVTM and CDR2 ANQGSEA come from the germline V gene. The chain's CDR3 is CSVLRTDNEQFF. CDR3 nucleotides: TGCAGCGTCCTAAGGACAGACAATGAGCAGTTCTTC.

The J gene is TRBJ2-7, the V gene TRBV12-5; the match to TRBD1 covers 7 bases. This CDR3 has 14 amino acids. V gave up 7 bases and J gave up 5 bases; unmatched junction bases: 11. Germline assignment: CDR1 LGHNT and CDR2 FRNRAP. The CDR3 is CASARYRGSDEQYF. The CDR3, as DNA: TGTGCTAGTGCCCGGTACAGGGGATCCGACGAGCAGTACTTC.

V is TRBV9 and J is TRBJ2-3; no clear D gene. Germline CDR1 and CDR2: SGDLS and YYNGEE. With 0 bases removed from V and 6 bases from J, the gap between germline ends came to 11 bases. The CDR3 covers 14 residues. The CDR3 loop is CASSVDFLSDTQYF. For the CDR3, the DNA is TGTGCCAGCAGCGTAGATTTCCTGTCTGATACGCAGTATTTT.

The chain has TRBV29-1 and TRBJ2-3, with 9 positions matching TRBD1. This CDR3 contains 14 residues. Germline assignment: CDR1 SQVTM and CDR2 ANQGSEA. Trimming removed 3 bases from V and 4 bases from J; junction bases left unmatched: 5. CDR3 residues: CSVEWDRVADTQYF. As DNA, the CDR3 is TGCAGCGTTGAGTGGGACAGGGTGGCAGATACGCAGTATTTT.

The chain joins TRBV15 to TRBJ2-5; no reliable D call. V lost 2 bases, J lost 7 bases, and 14 bases lay in between. Looked up from germline, CDR1 is LNHNV and CDR2 is YYDKDF (reference sequence). This CDR3 comprises 14 residues. The CDR3 DNA sequence: TGTGCCACCAGCAGACCTGACGGACCAAGGACCCAGTACTTC. Its protein product is CATSRPDGPRTQYF.

The genes are TRBV2 and TRBJ2-3; 7 bases map to TRBD1. This CDR3 has 13 amino acids. From germline, CDR1 is SNHLY and CDR2 FYNNEI. V shed 10 bases, J shed 2 bases, and the junction held 6 bases outside the gene matches. CDR3 amino acids: CANQDRSTDTQYF. DNA of the CDR3: TGTGCCAACCAGGACAGGTCCACAGATACGCAGTATTTT.

This chain uses TRBV20-1 with TRBJ2-7, with D unclear. Trimming cost V 3 bases and J 0 bases, with 9 bases left between them. CDR3 size: 13 residues. CDR1 is DFQATT and CDR2 is SNEGSKA in the germline V gene (reference sequence). CDR3 amino acids: CSARWRSSYEQYF. The DNA for the CDR3 is TGCAGTGCTAGGTGGCGGAGCTCCTACGAGCAGTACTTC.

The genes are TRBV7-8 and TRBJ1-6, with unresolved D. Germline V CDR1 and CDR2: SGHVS, FQNEAQ. This CDR3 is 15 amino acids long. Trimming pared 5 bases from V and 9 bases from J, leaving 17 bases between. CDR3 DNA sequence: TGTGCCAGCAGCCCCAGGTCCGGACCGGGTTCACCCCTCCACTTT. Translating it yields CASSPRSGPGSPLHF.

The V gene is TRBV15, the J gene TRBJ1-2; maybe TRBD1 (6 bases). V lost 0 bases, J lost 4 bases, and 12 bases lay in between. The germline gives CDR1 LNHNV, CDR2 YYDKDF (reference sequence). The CDR3 loop spans 15 amino acids. CDR3 in DNA: TGTGCCACCAGCAGAGAGGGGGGCGCCGGCTATGGCTACACCTTC. This codes for CATSREGGAGYGYTF. Full variable domain (remainder filled in from reference TRBV15 and TRBJ1-2): DAMVIQNPRYQVTQFGKPVTLSCSQTLNHNVMYWYQQKSSQAPKLLFHYYDKDFNNEADTPDNFQSRRPNTSFCFLDIRSPGLGDTAMYLCATSREGGAGYGYTFGSGTRLTVV.

This chain links TRBV29-1 with TRBJ2-1; D is uncertain. In germline, CDR1 is SQVTM, CDR2 ANQGSEA. The germline V and J ends were trimmed by 6 bases and 0 bases, with 9 bases remaining between them. The CDR3 length is 13 residues. CDR3 in amino acids: CSVAPSSYNEQFF. The DNA of the CDR3 is TGCAGCGTAGCGCCGAGCTCCTACAATGAGCAGTTCTTC.

This rearrangement joins TRBV6-4 to TRBJ2-6; the D is unclear. The CDR3 consists of 14 residues. V was trimmed by 2 bases and J by 0 bases, leaving 2 bases between them. Germline CDR1 reads MRHNA; CDR2 reads SNTAGT. CDR3 DNA: TGTGCCAGCAGTGACAACTCTGGGGCCAACGTCCTGACTTTC. As protein: CASSDNSGANVLTF.

The chain employs TRBV7-6 and TRBJ1-1, with 9 bases lining up with TRBD1. The V segment lost 0 bases and the J segment 14 bases; nucleotides outside the gene matches: 13. The CDR3 runs to 15 residues. From germline, CDR1 is SGHVS and CDR2 FNYEAQ. CDR3 loop: CASSLAHGTGSETFF. For the CDR3, the DNA is TGTGCCAGCAGCTTAGCGCACGGGACAGGGTCTGAGACGTTCTTT. Using reference TRBV7-6 and TRBJ1-1 for the parts outside the CDR3, the full variable domain is GAGVSQSPRYKVTKRGQDVALRCDPISGHVSLYWYRQALGQGPEFLTYFNYEAQQDKSGLPNDRFSAERPEGSISTLTIQRTEQRDSAMYRCASSLAHGTGSETFFGQGTRLTVV.

This rearrangement joins TRBV9 to TRBJ2-3; TRBD2 agrees at 8 bases. The CDR3 is 17 amino acids. Germline V gives CDR1 SGDLS, CDR2 YYNGEE. J was trimmed by 2 bases and V by 4 bases; bases with no gene match: 12. In DNA, the CDR3 is TGTGCCAGCAGCACTACTATGCGGGGGGCACCCACAGATACGCAGTATTTT. Translated, it gives CASSTTMRGAPTDTQYF.

Comments on this clonotype: No conserved phenylalanine or tryptophan is present at the end of the CDR3, so a read error is the likely explanation. The chain employs TRBV5-6 and TRBJ1-6, with unresolved D. Trimming stripped 2 bases from V and 0 bases from J, with 9 bases between. Germline CDR1 reads SGHDT; CDR2 reads YYEEEE. The CDR3 spans 16 residues. The CDR3 nucleotides are TGTGCCAGCAGCTTCAGTCCGAGCTCCTATAATTCACCCCTCCACTGT. It translates to CASSFSPSSYNSPLHC.

This clonotype has a count of ten or more. The chain carries TRBV11-2 and TRBJ2-4; TRBD1 aligns across 7 bases. Germline trimming cut 5 bases from V and 4 bases from J; bases unmatched to any gene: 8. CDR1 and CDR2 from the germline V gene are SGHAT and FQNNGV. The CDR3 totals 15 residues. The CDR3 is CASSLSGTVKNIQYF. DNA of the CDR3: TGTGCCAGCAGCCTATCCGGGACAGTAAAAAACATTCAGTACTTC.

The CDR3 sequence is CASRKGLADLTDTQYF. For the CDR3, the DNA is TGTGCCAGTAGGAAGGGACTAGCGGACCTCACAGATACGCAGTATTTT. This chain joins TRBV19 and TRBJ2-3, with 11 positions matching TRBD2. This CDR3 has 16 amino acids. With 6 bases clipped from V and 2 bases from J, the junction kept 7 bases outside the gene matches. The V gene's germline CDR1 is LNHDA and CDR2 SQIVND (reference sequence).

The chain combines TRBV7-2 with TRBJ1-2; tentatively, D is TRBD1 (5 bases). The CDR3 contains 14 residues. From germline, CDR1 is SGHTA and CDR2 FQGNSA. V lost 2 bases, J lost 3 bases, and 10 bases lay in between. The CDR3 bases are TGTGCCAGCAGCTTACAGGGACGGGACTATGGCTACACCTTC. Protein: CASSLQGRDYGYTF.

This clonotype has a handful of counts. This chain uses TRBV7-9 with TRBJ2-3, with 7 bases aligning to TRBD1. Trimming removed 3 bases from V and 8 bases from J; junction bases left unmatched: 5. The CDR3 contains 13 residues. Germline loops: CDR1 SEHNR, CDR2 FQNEAQ (reference sequence). CDR3 region: CASSLGSGGTQYF. CDR3 nucleotides: TGTGCCAGCAGCTTGGGCTCAGGGGGTACGCAGTATTTT. The variable domain in full, completed from reference TRBV7-9 and TRBJ2-3, reads DTGVSQNPRHKITKRGQNVTFRCDPISEHNRLYWYRQTLGQGPEFLTYFQNEAQLEKSRLLSDRFSAERPKGSFSTLEIQRTEQGDSAMYLCASSLGSGGTQYFGPGTRLTVL.

The chain is built from TRBV15 and TRBJ2-7; 8 bases fit TRBD1. The V gene end was trimmed by 6 bases and the J gene end by 7 bases; junction bases not matched to a gene: 14. This CDR3 is built from 15 residues. Germline CDR1 reads LNHNV; CDR2 reads YYDKDF (reference sequence). The CDR3 is CATSLPRTGRREQYF. CDR3 sequence (DNA): TGTGCCACCAGTCTACCCCGGACAGGGCGTAGAGAGCAGTACTTC. The full variable domain, its missing parts supplied by reference TRBV15 and TRBJ2-7, is DAMVIQNPRYQVTQFGKPVTLSCSQTLNHNVMYWYQQKSSQAPKLLFHYYDKDFNNEADTPDNFQSRRPNTSFCFLDIRSPGLGDTAMYLCATSLPRTGRREQYFGPGTRLTVT.

The chain carries TRBV14 and TRBJ1-1; unclear D gene. The CDR3 spans 15 residues. Trimming shortened V by 0 bases and J by 7 bases, and 15 bases separated the two germline ends. Germline V gene sequence: CDR1 SGHDN, CDR2 FVKESK. The CDR3, as DNA: TGTGCCAGCAGCCAAGACGGCGGTGGGTCGCTTGAAGCTTTCTTT. Amino acids: CASSQDGGGSLEAFF.

V gene TRBV7-9 combines with J gene TRBJ2-7; D remains unclear. CDR3 size: 13 residues. Trimming took off 4 bases at V and 6 bases at J, with 13 bases between the two ends. The germline V gene has CDR1 SEHNR and CDR2 FQNEAQ (reference sequence). The CDR3 region is CASSSPWASEQYF. In nucleotides, the CDR3 is TGTGCCAGCAGCTCGCCTTGGGCCTCCGAGCAGTACTTC.

This clonotype turned up a few times. The rearrangement links TRBV6-2 or TRBV6-3 to TRBJ2-1, with D maybe TRBD2 (5 bases). With 0 bases removed from V and 7 bases from J, the gap between germline ends came to 13 bases. Looked up from germline, CDR1 is MNHEY and CDR2 is SVGEGT. This CDR3 comprises 15 residues. CDR3 in amino acids: CASSYSSVGANEQFF. Written as DNA, the CDR3 is TGTGCCAGCAGTTACTCGTCCGTGGGAGCAAATGAGCAGTTCTTC.

This clonotype was seen once. The J gene is TRBJ2-3, the V gene TRBV15; D gene unclear. The V end was cut by 8 bases, the J end by 2 bases, with 8 bases between. Per the germline V gene, CDR1 is LNHNV and CDR2 is YYDKDF (reference sequence). This CDR3 has 12 amino acids. The CDR3 DNA reads as TGTGCCACCTCCCAGGACACAGATACGCAGTATTTT. Its translation is CATSQDTDTQYF.